This T cell receptor beta chain was observed in a study of blood T cell repertoires in COVID-19. Study-level information: Acute and convalescent COVID-19 samples came from the United States, Italy and Spain. From T cells, B-cell-depleted T cells, or PBMCs came the material, which was cDNA or gDNA.

In the authors' workflow: Amplification with reference gene primers provided the estimates of nucleated cell counts. The method was immunoSEQ multiplex PCR; TCRdb's version includes in-frame clones alone and lacks a portion of them. Clone size and the V and J calls come from that table; the DNA yielded D and trimming. The table shows about 250,000 clones, with about 83% occurring only once. This clone is termed medium-sized. This CDR3 has 15 amino acids. V trimming: 4 bases; J trimming: 0 bases; junction bases outside the gene matches: 3. From germline, CDR1 is SEHNR and CDR2 FQNEAQ (reference sequence).

The specimen was peripheral blood. The TCR originated in a man aged 35 to 55 with active or convalescent COVID-19. The rearrangement uses TRBV7-9 and TRBJ2-5; TRBD2 agrees at 9 bases. CDR3 region: CASSYWTSDQETQYF. The CDR3 region has the DNA TGTGCCAGCAGCTACTGGACTAGCGACCAAGAGACCCAGTACTTC.